This TCR beta chain was retrieved from a study of T cells in Graves' hyperthyroidism and ophthalmopathy. Across 18 months, stable Graves' hyperthyroidism was marked by no progression to ophthalmopathy. The patients, who ranged from 18 to 65 in age, presented with newly diagnosed hyperthyroidism lasting under 2 months. Uncontrolled infection, other autoimmune disease, pregnancy or lactation disqualified patients from enrolment. This clonotype was observed a handful of times. The V gene's germline CDR1 is MDHEN and CDR2 SYDVKM. This CDR3 spans 15 amino acids. Unmatched junction bases numbered 6, after V lost 5 bases and J lost 1 base. RNA transcripts gave rise to amplified TCR beta CDR3 regions. HTBI primers were employed in a first-round RT-PCR of the TCR CDR3. Using its own MiXCR run on the multiplex PCR reads, TCRdb lists one record per CDR3 protein. The sample consists of fewer than 250,000 distinct CDR3 sequences, roughly 15% of them appearing once.

Sequencing used blood. This TCR was recovered from a man aged 50-60 years with Graves' hyperthyroidism. The chain recombines TRBV28 with TRBJ2-3, with TRBD2 matching over 7 bases. The CDR3, as DNA: TGTGCCAGCAGTCCTCACCGGGAGGGCACAGATACGCAGTATTTT. Its translation is CASSPHREGTDTQYF.